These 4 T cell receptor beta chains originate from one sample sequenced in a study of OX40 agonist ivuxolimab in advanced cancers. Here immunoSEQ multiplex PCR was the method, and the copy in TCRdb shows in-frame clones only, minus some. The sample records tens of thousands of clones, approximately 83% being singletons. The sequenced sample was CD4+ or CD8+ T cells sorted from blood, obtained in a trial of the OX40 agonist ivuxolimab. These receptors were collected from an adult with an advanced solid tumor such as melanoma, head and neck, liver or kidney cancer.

CDR3 protein: CASSQSAGGNYEQYF. CDR3 nucleotides: TGCGCCAGCAGCCAATCCGCAGGGGGCAACTACGAGCAGTACTTC. This chain links TRBV4-3 with TRBJ2-7; 8 bases are shared with TRBD1. The CDR3 runs to 15 residues. V lost 2 bases, J lost 3 bases, and 6 bases stayed unmatched. Germline-derived CDR1 and CDR2 are LGHNA and YSLEER.

In DNA form, the CDR3 reads TGTGCCACCAGCAGCATGAATTCGGCTGAAGCTTTCTTT. The encoded protein is CATSSMNSAEAFF. The rearrangement joins TRBV15 to TRBJ1-1; D not certain. The germline V gene has CDR1 LNHNV and CDR2 YYDKDF (reference sequence). The CDR3 runs 13 residues. Trimming removed 3 bases from V and 6 bases from J, with 11 bases in between.

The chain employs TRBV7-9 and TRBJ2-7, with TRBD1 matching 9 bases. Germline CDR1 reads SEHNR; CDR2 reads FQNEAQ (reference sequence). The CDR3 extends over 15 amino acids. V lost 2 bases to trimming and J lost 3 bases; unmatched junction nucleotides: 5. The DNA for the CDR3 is TGTGCCAGCAGCTTATCCATGGGACAGGGCTACGAGCAGTACTTC. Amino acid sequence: CASSLSMGQGYEQYF.

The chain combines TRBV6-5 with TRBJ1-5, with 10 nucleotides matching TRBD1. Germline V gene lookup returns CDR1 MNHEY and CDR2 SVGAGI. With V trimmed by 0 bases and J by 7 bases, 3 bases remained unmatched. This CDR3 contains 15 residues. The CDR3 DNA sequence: TGTGCCAGCAGTTACTCGACAGGGGGCGGCCAGCCCCAGCATTTT. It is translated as CASSYSTGGGQPQHF.